The source of this T cell receptor (beta chain) is a study of long-term antiretroviral therapy in people with HIV. Within the sample, this clone is medium-sized. Survey-level resolution applied to immunoSEQ assay v3.0. The method was immunoSEQ multiplex PCR; TCRdb's version includes in-frame clones alone and lacks a portion of them. The sample includes more than 35,000 clones, roughly 80% of them seen just once. CDR1 and CDR2 from the germline V gene are WNHNN and SYGVQD (reference sequence). V was pared by 0 bases and J by 5 bases, with 16 bases between. The CDR3 runs to 16 residues. Every participant with HIV received treatment in the United States.

J is TRBJ2-5 and V is TRBV10-1; D is unclear. The source of this sequence is a man younger than 35 with HIV. The input for sequencing was unsorted PBMCs, taken 1.5 years after starting antiretroviral therapy. The CDR3 nucleotides are TGCGCCAGCAGTGAGTCGGGGAAAGGAATGGAGGAGACCCAGTACTTC. Translated, it gives CASSESGKGMEETQYF.